These 25 T cell receptor beta chains share one sample of origin, sequenced in a study of human T cells and chemical hapten exposure (TCRdb year 2021). Libraries came from RACE. TCRdb names NextSeq 500 as the instrument used. TCRdb reworked the public reads: Q25 trimming with fastp, MiXCR clone assembly, productive beta chains retained. CDR3 protein sequences are deduplicated, and each keeps its most common genes and DNA. Recorded for this sample are under 40,000 distinct CDR3 sequences; 10% of them occurred a single time. The ten largest clones represent 27% of the sample. The sample's time point, from its label and the paper: pre-sensitization, week 0. Read against the paper, the sample's treatment or condition label means: therapeutic diphenylcyclopropenone sensitization with weekly scalp DPC. Total RNA was isolated from unfractionated whole blood collected in Tempus Blood RNA tubes. Source: whole blood, taken in connection with sensitization to the hapten diphenylcyclopropenone (DPC). All receptors come from a man aged 50-60 years with alopecia areata. Some clones in this sample may be carry-over from other donors' samples.

The rearrangement links TRBV6-5 to TRBJ2-5; possible D gene TRBD1, 5 bases. The CDR3 length is 14 residues. Between the trimmed V and J ends, which lost 1 base and 2 bases, there was a span of 8 bases. The germline V gene encodes CDR1 MNHEY and CDR2 SVGAGI. CDR3 loop: CASSYWGQQETQYF. The CDR3 nucleotides read TGTGCCAGCAGTTACTGGGGCCAGCAAGAGACCCAGTACTTC.

This clonotype occurred many times. V gene TRBV20-1 combines with J gene TRBJ2-1; 8 bases agree with TRBD2. The CDR3 contains 15 residues. Germline V gives CDR1 DFQATT, CDR2 SNEGSKA (reference sequence). Germline trimming cut 5 bases from V and 0 bases from J; bases unmatched to any gene: 6. The chain's CDR3 is CSASLAGSSYNEQFF. The CDR3 coding sequence is TGCAGTGCTTCTTTAGCGGGAAGCTCCTACAATGAGCAGTTCTTC.

The J gene is TRBJ1-1, the V gene TRBV18, with TRBD1 as a possible D gene (6 bases). This CDR3 has 12 residues. Germline CDR1 reads KGHSH; CDR2 reads LQKENI. V lost 10 bases, J lost 1 base, and 10 bases lay in between. The CDR3 nucleotides read TGTGCCACCGACAGGAGGAACACTGAAGCTTTCTTT. The encoded protein is CATDRRNTEAFF.

This clonotype came up many times. This sequence joins TRBV7-9 and TRBJ1-1, with D uncertain. This CDR3 comprises 17 residues. Germline CDR1 reads SEHNR; CDR2 reads FQNEAQ (reference sequence). V was cut by 1 base and J by 4 bases, with 19 bases left in between. The CDR3 sequence: CASSLGYKLDGGTEAFF. CDR3 nucleotide sequence: TGTGCCAGCAGCTTAGGCTACAAGTTGGACGGCGGCACTGAAGCTTTCTTT.

This clonotype showed up many times. The chain uses TRBV5-1 and TRBJ1-1; 8 nucleotides match TRBD1. The CDR3 runs 16 residues. Per germline, CDR1 SGHRS and CDR2 YFSETQ. Trimming removed 6 bases from V and 1 base from J; junction bases left unmatched: 11. CDR3 protein: CASTPDRGRGNTEAFF. The CDR3 coding sequence is TGCGCCAGCACCCCTGACAGGGGCAGGGGGAACACTGAAGCTTTCTTT.

This chain joins TRBV7-7 and TRBJ1-5; no firm D call. V was clipped by 5 bases and J by 3 bases, with 8 bases between them. This CDR3 is built from 13 residues. Germline V CDR1 and CDR2: SSHAT, FNYEAQ (reference sequence). The CDR3 bases are TGTGCCAGCAGCCGGGAGCTCAATCAGCCCCAGCATTTT. Protein: CASSRELNQPQHF.

The genes are TRBV7-3 and TRBJ2-3, with 8 bases that match TRBD2. Germline V lookup: CDR1 SGHTA, CDR2 FQGTGA. Germline trimming cut 4 bases from V and 3 bases from J; bases unmatched to any gene: 12. The CDR3 is made up of 17 amino acids. The CDR3 DNA reads TGTGCCAGCAGCTCCTCTGTAAGCGGGAGCGGGACAGATACGCAGTATTTT. Protein product: CASSSSVSGSGTDTQYF.

This sequence joins TRBV28 and TRBJ1-6, with D possibly matching TRBD1 (6 bases). The V gene lost 11 bases and the J gene lost 6 bases, with 14 bases spanning the gap. This CDR3 has 13 residues. Germline assignment: CDR1 MDHEN and CDR2 SYDVKM. This CDR3 reads CALRGAFNSPLHF. The CDR3 DNA follows: TGTGCCCTGAGGGGGGCGTTTAATTCACCCCTCCACTTT.

The CDR3 DNA is TGCAGCGGGAGGGACAGGGCGGGTGAAAAACTGTTTTTT. Its protein is CSGRDRAGEKLFF. The chain is built from TRBV29-1 and TRBJ1-4; TRBD1 matches 9 bases. The V gene's germline CDR1 is SQVTM and CDR2 ANQGSEA. After removal of 7 bases from V and 7 bases from J, the junction contained 7 bases not matched to a gene. The CDR3 spans 13 residues.

This clonotype was recorded at least ten times. J is TRBJ1-2 and V is TRBV20-1; 10 bases are a match to TRBD1. Looked up from germline, CDR1 is DFQATT and CDR2 is SNEGSKA (reference sequence). Unmatched junction bases numbered 13, after V lost 0 bases and J lost 6 bases. The CDR3 totals 17 residues. CDR3 in amino acids: CSARDPGTGDFRHGYTF. The CDR3 DNA is TGCAGTGCTAGAGATCCGGGGACAGGGGATTTTCGACATGGCTACACCTTC.

This clonotype has a count of ten or more. The V and J genes are TRBV5-8 and TRBJ2-1, with TRBD1 matching 8 bases. Germline CDR1 reads SGHTS; CDR2 reads YDEGEE. V was pared by 4 bases and J by 1 base, with 4 bases of the junction left unmatched. This CDR3 is built from 15 residues. The chain's CDR3 is CASSITGGSYNEQFF. CDR3 coding DNA: TGTGCCAGCAGCATAACAGGGGGGTCCTACAATGAGCAGTTCTTC. Full variable domain (outside the CDR3, taken from reference TRBV5-8 and TRBJ2-1): EAGVTQSPTHLIKTRGQQATLRCSPISGHTSVYWYQQALGLGLQFLLWYDEGEERNRGNFPPRFSGRQFPNYSSELNVNALELEDSALYLCASSITGGSYNEQFFGPGTRLTVL.

This clonotype has ten or more counts. The rearrangement uses TRBV7-8 and TRBJ1-2; 8 bases fit TRBD1. The CDR3 is 14 residues long. V lost 5 bases to trimming and J lost 7 bases; unmatched junction nucleotides: 9. Germline V gene data show CDR1 as SGHVS and CDR2 as FQNEAQ. This chain's CDR3 is CASSGYQGALGYTF. As DNA, the CDR3 is TGTGCCAGCAGCGGATATCAGGGGGCGCTTGGCTACACCTTC.

The chain carries TRBV7-2 and TRBJ2-7; D remains ambiguous. V was clipped by 5 bases and J by 2 bases, with 16 bases between them. Germline-derived CDR1 and CDR2 are SGHTA and FQGNSA. This CDR3 has 15 amino acids. CDR3 region: CASSLSYEFPYEQYF. The CDR3 region has the DNA TGTGCCAGCAGCCTCTCGTACGAGTTCCCCTACGAGCAGTACTTC.

Ten or more counts support this clonotype. The chain is built from TRBV10-1 and TRBJ2-2; 10 nucleotides agree with TRBD1. CDR1 is WNHNN and CDR2 is SYGVQD in the germline V gene (reference sequence). V shed 4 bases, J shed 3 bases, and the junction held 2 bases outside the gene matches. CDR3 size: 15 residues. The CDR3 is CASSVGQGHTGELFF. As DNA, the CDR3 is TGCGCCAGCAGTGTGGGACAGGGGCACACCGGGGAGCTGTTTTTT.

The chain has TRBV1 and TRBJ2-1; TRBD2, the table's D call, lacks a check against the DNA. TRBV1 is termed a pseudogene. The CDR3 is 15 residues long. CDR3 bases: TGCACCAGCAGCCAGCGGGTACAGTTGTACAATGAGCAGTTCTTC. Translated, it gives CTSSQRVQLYNEQFF.

This clonotype was recorded at least ten times. The chain joins TRBV4-2 to TRBJ2-7, with TRBD1 matching over 9 bases. Losses at the gene ends were 3 bases for V and 5 bases for J; bases not matched to a gene: 5. The CDR3 contains 14 residues. Germline values: CDR1 LGHNA, CDR2 YNFKEQ. Written as DNA, the CDR3 is TGTGCCAGCAGCCACACCGGGACAGGGAACGAGCAGTACTTC. The encoded protein is CASSHTGTGNEQYF.

This clonotype has a count of ten or more. The chain is built from TRBV29-1 and TRBJ2-2; 9 nucleotides line up with TRBD2. This CDR3 has 14 residues. Germline CDR1 SQVTM, CDR2 ANQGSEA. Trimming cost V 4 bases and J 0 bases; bases outside gene matches: 0. The CDR3 reads CSVGGGANTGELFF. CDR3 nucleotides: TGCAGCGTTGGCGGGGGGGCGAACACCGGGGAGCTGTTTTTT.

A remark on this clonotype: A read error may explain this, as a much larger clone is one base away. The V gene is TRBV3-1, the J gene TRBJ2-5, with 8 bases fitting TRBD1. The V segment lost 4 bases and the J segment 1 base; nucleotides outside the gene matches: 5. This CDR3 has 15 residues. Looked up from germline, CDR1 is LGHDT and CDR2 is YNNKEL (reference sequence). CDR3 nucleotide sequence: TGTGCCAGCAGCCCGACAGGGGATACCCAAGAGACCCAGTACTTC. It is translated as CASSPTGDTQETQYF.

This clonotype appeared many times. The chain recombines TRBV10-3 with TRBJ1-1; 8 bases map to TRBD1. CDR1 ENHRY and CDR2 SYGVKD come from the germline V gene. The CDR3 spans 17 residues. J lost 0 bases, V lost 3 bases, and 9 bases had no gene match. CDR3 bases: TGTGCCATCAGTGATACCCTGACAGGGGCCATGAACACTGAAGCTTTCTTT. It encodes CAISDTLTGAMNTEAFF.

This clonotype ranks as medium-sized. This sequence joins TRBV24-1 and TRBJ2-1, with a tentative D call TRBD2 (5 bases). CDR3 size: 14 residues. Trimming left V 4 bases short and J 10 bases short, with 16 bases between. Germline CDR1 is KGHDR and CDR2 is SFDVKD. The CDR3 spells CATSDLGVEREQFF. The CDR3 nucleotides are TGTGCCACCAGTGACTTGGGAGTAGAGCGGGAGCAGTTCTTC.

This clonotype was seen only a few times. The V and J genes are TRBV20-1 and TRBJ2-1; D perhaps matches TRBD2 (5 bases). V lost 2 bases and J 2 bases, leaving 13 bases between the germline ends. Germline assignment: CDR1 DFQATT and CDR2 SNEGSKA (reference sequence). The CDR3 covers 15 residues. CDR3 DNA: TGCAGTGCTAGACTCACTAGGGCTACCTACAATGAGCAGTTCTTC. Its protein product is CSARLTRATYNEQFF.

This clonotype appeared a few times. V gene TRBV7-2 combines with J gene TRBJ2-7, with 7 bases fitting TRBD2. V dropped 5 bases and J dropped 3; count of bases not matched to a gene: 7. Germline V gene sequence: CDR1 SGHTA, CDR2 FQGNSA. The CDR3 is made up of 14 amino acids. The CDR3 bases are TGTGCCAGCAGCCCCAATAGGGAGGGCTACGAGCAGTACTTC. Translated: CASSPNREGYEQYF.

The table lists this clonotype with many counts. The CDR3 DNA is TGTGCCTGCTCCGGGACTAGCGGATTGCAGCAGTACTTC. It encodes CACSGTSGLQQYF. This chain links TRBV7-2 with TRBJ2-7; 11 bases line up with TRBD2. Germline CDR1 reads SGHTA; CDR2 reads FQGNSA. The CDR3 loop spans 13 amino acids. V shed 11 bases, J shed 8 bases, and the junction held 11 bases outside the gene matches.

This clonotype was detected many times. The J gene is TRBJ2-5, the V gene TRBV20-1; TRBD2 agrees at 9 bases. CDR1 and CDR2 (germline): DFQATT, SNEGSKA (reference sequence). J lost 5 bases, V lost 7 bases, and 14 bases had no gene match. This CDR3 comprises 15 residues. In DNA form, the CDR3 reads TGCAGTGTCATCTTTCTGGCGGGAGGGCTGGAGACCCAGTACTTC. Protein: CSVIFLAGGLETQYF.

V and J are TRBV4-3 and TRBJ2-1; D is perhaps TRBD1 (5 bases). V was trimmed by 4 bases and J by 5 bases, leaving 15 bases between them. This CDR3 is 15 amino acids long. Germline lookup yields CDR1 LGHNA and CDR2 YSLEER. CDR3 nucleotide sequence: TGCGCCAGCAGCCGCGCAGGGTCCCTCAACAATGAGCAGTTCTTC. Amino acid sequence: CASSRAGSLNNEQFF.